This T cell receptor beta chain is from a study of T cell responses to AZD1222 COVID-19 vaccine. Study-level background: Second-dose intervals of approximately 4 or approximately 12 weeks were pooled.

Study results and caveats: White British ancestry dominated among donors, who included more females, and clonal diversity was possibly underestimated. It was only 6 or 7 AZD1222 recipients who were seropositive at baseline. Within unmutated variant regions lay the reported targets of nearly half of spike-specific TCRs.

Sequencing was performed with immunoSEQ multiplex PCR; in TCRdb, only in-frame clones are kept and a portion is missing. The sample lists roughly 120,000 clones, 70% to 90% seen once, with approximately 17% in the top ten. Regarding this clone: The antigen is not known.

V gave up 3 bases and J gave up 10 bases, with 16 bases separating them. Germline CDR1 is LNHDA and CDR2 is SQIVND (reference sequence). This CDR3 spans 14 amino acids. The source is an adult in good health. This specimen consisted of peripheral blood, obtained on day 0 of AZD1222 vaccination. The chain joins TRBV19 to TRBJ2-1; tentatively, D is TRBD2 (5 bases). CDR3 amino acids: CASSISAIRGEQFF. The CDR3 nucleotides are TGTGCCAGTAGTATTTCGGCCATCCGCGGGGAGCAGTTCTTC.